The entry below gives a single T cell receptor beta chain sequence along with its context. The protocol was immunoSEQ multiplex PCR, while the TCRdb copy is restricted to in-frame clones and leaves out a portion. The data hold tens of thousands of clones, with less than 95% observed a single time. CDR3 length: 14 amino acids. The V and J ends lost 4 bases and 2 bases respectively, with 14 bases between them. The germline V gene has CDR1 SQVTM and CDR2 ANQGSEA. This entry is derived from a study of T cell changes during pregnancy in multiple sclerosis. The sequence was obtained from a female donor with multiple sclerosis, enrolled in a pregnancy study. The genes are TRBV29-1 and TRBJ2-5, with a possible D match to TRBD2 (5 bases). This specimen consisted of CD4+ T cells from peripheral blood mononuclear cells, obtained in the third trimester of pregnancy. CDR3 nucleotide sequence: TGCAGCGTTGGAGGGAGAGCCTTACAAGAGACCCAGTACTTC. Translated: CSVGGRALQETQYF.